The 21 T cell receptor beta chains below were found in one sample sequenced in a study of T cell clonotyping in hematopoietic cell transplantation. Assay used: immunoSEQ multiplex PCR; TCRdb lists only in-frame clones, some missing. Of tens of thousands of clones in the sample, approximately 89% were seen once. Sequenced: peripheral blood mononuclear cells. These TCRs come from a middle-aged woman in good health. Some clones in this sample may be carry-over from other donors' samples.

The chain combines TRBV5-4 with TRBJ2-5; D is unresolved. CDR3 length: 14 residues. Trimming cost V 4 bases and J 4 bases, with 14 bases left between them. In germline, CDR1 is SGHNT, CDR2 YYREEE (reference sequence). CDR3 region: CASSPGPNGETQYF. The DNA for the CDR3 is TGTGCCAGCAGCCCGGGCCCAAACGGAGAGACCCAGTACTTC.

This clone came up a few times. This chain joins TRBV6-5 and TRBJ2-7; the D gene could be TRBD1 or TRBD2 (5 bases each). Trimming took 6 bases from V and 0 from J, leaving 15 bases between them. CDR3 size: 15 residues. Germline CDR1 and CDR2: MNHEY and SVGAGI. The CDR3 nucleotides read TGTGCCAGCAGCTTGGGGCCAGGGAGCTCCTACGAGCAGTACTTC. It is translated as CASSLGPGSSYEQYF.

V and J are TRBV7-2 and TRBJ2-7, with D uncertain. This CDR3 region has 14 residues. Trimming took off 0 bases at V and 4 bases at J, with 10 bases between the two ends. Germline loops: CDR1 SGHTA, CDR2 FQGNSA. The CDR3 DNA follows: TGTGCCAGCAGCTTAGCGCTAGTTAGGTACGAGCAGTACTTC. Encoded protein: CASSLALVRYEQYF.

The genes are TRBV30 and TRBJ2-7; D is unresolved. The CDR3 contains 11 residues. Per germline, CDR1 GTSNPN and CDR2 SVGIG (reference sequence). V lost 2 bases and J 3 bases, leaving 5 bases between the germline ends. CDR3 in DNA: TGTGCCTGGAGTAGTCTCTACGAGCAGTACTTC. Protein: CAWSSLYEQYF.

The rearrangement uses TRBV10-3 and TRBJ1-1; possibly TRBD1 for D (6 bases). The CDR3 has 14 residues. The germline V gene encodes CDR1 ENHRY and CDR2 SYGVKD. Trimming pared 10 bases from V and 1 base from J, leaving 16 bases between. The CDR3 protein is CASLQGGANTEAFF. Here the CDR3 DNA reads TGTGCCAGTTTACAAGGGGGGGCGAACACTGAAGCTTTCTTT.

This clone showed up just once. Within the sample, other DNA sequences also encode this same CDR3. V and J are TRBV7-9 and TRBJ1-1, with D hard to call. The CDR3 consists of 13 residues. From germline, CDR1 is SEHNR and CDR2 FQNEAQ (reference sequence). V was clipped by 1 base and J by 7 bases, with 10 bases between them. The CDR3 bases are TGTGCCAGCAGCTTAGGCACATCGGGTGAAGCTTTCTTT. Its protein product is CASSLGTSGEAFF.

The chain joins TRBV6-4 to TRBJ2-1; no clear D. This CDR3 has 14 amino acids. Trimming removed 4 bases at V and 1 base at J, with 8 bases between. Germline lookup yields CDR1 MRHNA and CDR2 SNTAGT. The CDR3: CASSALGSYNEQFF. CDR3 nucleotide sequence: TGTGCCAGCAGTGCGTTAGGTTCCTACAATGAGCAGTTCTTC.

V gene TRBV7-3 combines with J gene TRBJ1-1, with 8 bases matching TRBD1. The CDR3 spans 15 residues. V lost 2 bases, J lost 4 bases, and 6 bases stayed unmatched. The germline CDR1 and CDR2 sequences are SGHTA and FQGTGA. CDR3 DNA sequence: TGTGCCAGCAGCTTATTCAGGACAGGGTCCACTGAAGCTTTCTTT. Its protein is CASSLFRTGSTEAFF.

The CDR3 here is CASRIYRDTGELFF. In DNA, the CDR3 is TGTGCCAGCAGGATTTACAGGGACACCGGGGAGCTGTTTTTT. The chain uses TRBV27 and TRBJ2-2; D might be TRBD1 (6 bases). This CDR3 contains 14 residues. V lost 6 bases, J lost 3 bases, and 11 bases lay in between. The germline V gene has CDR1 MNHEY and CDR2 SMNVEV (reference sequence).

The rearrangement uses TRBV29-1 and TRBJ2-3; D is tentatively TRBD1 or TRBD2 (6 bases each). V was cut by 7 bases and J by 2 bases, with 10 bases left in between. CDR1 and CDR2 from the germline V gene are SQVTM and ANQGSEA. The CDR3 extends over 12 amino acids. DNA for the CDR3: TGCAGCGGGCGGGACAACACAGATACGCAGTATTTT. Protein: CSGRDNTDTQYF.

This clone was counted between two and nine times. The chain is built from TRBV30 and TRBJ1-4; 9 bases are a match to TRBD1. This CDR3 region has 13 residues. The V and J ends lost 4 bases and 7 bases, in that order; junction bases with no gene match: 4. Germline V gene data show CDR1 as GTSNPN and CDR2 as SVGIG (reference sequence). The CDR3: CAWKTGGSEKLFF. CDR3 coding DNA: TGTGCCTGGAAAACAGGGGGCAGTGAAAAACTGTTTTTT.

The chain joins TRBV4-3 to TRBJ1-4; possibly TRBD1 for D (6 bases). Between the trimmed V and J ends, which lost 1 base and 5 bases, there was a span of 14 bases. The CDR3 is 16 amino acids. Germline assignment: CDR1 LGHNA and CDR2 YSLEER. CDR3 sequence: CASSQGAGAVNEKLFF. The CDR3 region has the DNA TGCGCCAGCAGCCAAGGAGCAGGGGCCGTCAATGAAAAACTGTTTTTT.

This clone was recorded once. The CDR3 region is CASSTGAGNTIYF. In DNA, the CDR3 is TGTGCCAGCAGCACGGGGGCTGGAAACACCATATATTTT. The chain carries TRBV28 and TRBJ1-3, with a tentative D call TRBD1 (5 bases). This CDR3 is built from 13 residues. From germline, CDR1 is MDHEN and CDR2 SYDVKM. Trimming cost V 6 bases and J 2 bases, with 8 bases left between them. Drawing the rest from reference TRBV28 and TRBJ1-3, the complete variable domain is DVKVTQSSRYLVKRTGEKVFLECVQDMDHENMFWYRQDPGLGLRLIYFSYDVKMKEKGDIPEGYSVSREKKERFSLILESASTNQTSMYLCASSTGAGNTIYFGEGSWLTVV.

This clone was found a few times. At one end, the junction sequence differs from germline, possibly due to a read error. This rearrangement joins TRBV7-7 to TRBJ1-5, with 7 positions matching TRBD1. Per germline, CDR1 SSHAT and CDR2 FNYEAQ (reference sequence). This CDR3 region has 13 residues. The CDR3 sequence is CASSLDRFQPQHF. The DNA of the CDR3 is TGTGCTAGCAGCTTGGACAGGTTCCAGCCCCAGCATTTT.

This sequence joins TRBV7-9 and TRBJ1-4; D is uncertain. This CDR3 has 14 residues. V was cut by 6 bases and J by 4 bases, with 12 bases left in between. Germline V gene data show CDR1 as SEHNR and CDR2 as FQNEAQ (reference sequence). The CDR3 coding sequence is TGTGCCAGCAGATTTAGGAATGATAATGAAAAACTGTTTTTT. Translation: CASRFRNDNEKLFF.

CDR3 sequence (DNA): TGTGCCATCACTAGGGACGGGAGGGAAACTGAAGCTTTCTTT. Translation gives CAITRDGRETEAFF. The chain couples TRBV10-3 to TRBJ1-1, with D possibly matching TRBD1 (5 bases). This CDR3 contains 14 residues. Trimming took 7 bases from V and 5 from J, leaving 17 bases between them. Germline CDR1 and CDR2: ENHRY and SYGVKD.

J is TRBJ1-1 and V is TRBV18, with 9 bases aligning to TRBD1. Looked up from germline, CDR1 is KGHSH and CDR2 is LQKENI. J was trimmed by 5 bases and V by 6 bases; bases with no gene match: 10. The CDR3 extends over 15 amino acids. The CDR3 nucleotides are TGTGCCAGCTCCCCTATACAGGGGGCAGCAACTGAAGCTTTCTTT. Translated, it gives CASSPIQGAATEAFF.

CDR3 in DNA: TGCGCCAGCAGCTTGGCCCTGGGGCGCGAAAAACTGTTTTTT. Encoded protein: CASSLALGREKLFF. The V call is TRBV5-1, the J call TRBJ1-4, with D possibly matching TRBD1 (5 bases). CDR1 is SGHRS and CDR2 is YFSETQ in the germline V gene. V lost 0 bases and J lost 8, with 11 bases in between. The CDR3 loop spans 14 amino acids.

The chain combines TRBV19 with TRBJ2-7; perhaps TRBD2 as D (6 bases). The CDR3 covers 13 residues. Germline assignment: CDR1 LNHDA and CDR2 SQIVND (reference sequence). V gave up 5 bases and J gave up 0 bases, with 8 bases separating them. CDR3 sequence reads: CASSWGGSYEQYF. In nucleotides, the CDR3 is TGTGCCAGTAGTTGGGGAGGCTCCTACGAGCAGTACTTC.

The rearrangement joins TRBV19 to TRBJ2-7; the match to TRBD2 covers 8 bases. Germline CDR1 and CDR2: LNHDA and SQIVND (reference sequence). V lost 8 bases to trimming and J lost 3 bases; unmatched junction nucleotides: 15. CDR3 length equals 16 residues. This CDR3 reads CASSGLGRSGSYEQYF. The CDR3 region has the DNA TGTGCCAGTTCTGGGTTGGGGAGGAGCGGGAGCTACGAGCAGTACTTC.

This clone was seen just once. The V and J genes are TRBV7-9 and TRBJ2-7; a possible D gene is TRBD1 (5 bases). The V gene lost 1 base and the J gene lost 0 bases, with 13 bases spanning the gap. There are 16 residues in the CDR3. Germline lookup yields CDR1 SEHNR and CDR2 FQNEAQ (reference sequence). CDR3 DNA sequence: TGTGCCAGCAGCTTAGGGGGTGGCAGGGTCTCCTACGAGCAGTACTTC. Translating it yields CASSLGGGRVSYEQYF.